What follows describes a single TCR beta chain. As every portion of the isolated RNA was reverse transcribed, the sequencing read expressed TCRB transcripts. Some 3.6 million reads on average were seen across naive, central memory and regulatory T cell samples. Clones were read by immunoSEQ multiplex PCR, and TCRdb kept only the in-frame ones, dropping some. The sample includes under 250,000 clones, 13% to 15% of them seen just once. The data are from a study of beta chain features in type 1 diabetes. Germline V CDR1 and CDR2: MGHRA, YSYEKL. Between the trimmed V and J ends, which lost 2 bases and 5 bases, there was a span of 18 bases. This CDR3 has 16 residues. CD4+ naive, central memory, regulatory and stem cell-like memory cells were sorted via CD45RO/CCR7/CD25/CD127/CD95/CD27.

The gene calls are TRBV4-1 and TRBJ1-1; maybe TRBD1 (6 bases). This clonotype was obtained from a woman in her thirties or forties in good health. The sample consisted of naive CD4+ T cells from blood. The CDR3 sequence: CASSQLFSDRRTEAFF. CDR3 bases: TGCGCCAGCAGCCAACTATTCTCGGACAGACGGACTGAAGCTTTCTTT.